Below, 27 T cell receptor beta chains from the same sample are listed, as sequenced in a study of blood T cell repertoires in COVID-19. Assay used: immunoSEQ multiplex PCR; TCRdb lists only in-frame clones, some missing. The sample records 300,000 or so clones, 80% to 90% being singletons. Source material: peripheral blood. The source of these receptors is a man younger than 30 who had recovered from COVID-19.

The chain carries TRBV18 and TRBJ1-2, with D unresolved. CDR1 KGHSH and CDR2 LQKENI come from the germline V gene. The CDR3 has 15 residues. The V gene lost 0 bases and the J gene lost 5 bases, with 13 bases spanning the gap. The CDR3 bases are TGTGCCAGCTCACCACCCAGCTTGGGAGCTTATGGCTACACCTTC. Protein: CASSPPSLGAYGYTF.

The genes are TRBV6-5 and TRBJ1-1, with D uncertain. Germline CDR1 reads MNHEY; CDR2 reads SVGAGI. V was clipped by 6 bases and J by 7 bases, with 12 bases between them. The CDR3 sequence is 12 residues long. The CDR3 region is CASRNARFEAFF. Written as DNA, the CDR3 is TGTGCCAGCAGAAACGCCAGGTTTGAAGCTTTCTTT.

V and J are TRBV7-6 and TRBJ2-1; D is possibly TRBD1 (6 bases). Trimming took 1 base from V and 6 from J, leaving 16 bases between them. The germline V gene encodes CDR1 SGHVS and CDR2 FNYEAQ. The CDR3 contains 16 residues. Written as DNA, the CDR3 is TGTGCCAGCAGCTTAGGTGGACAGCAGGGAATCAATGAGCAGTTCTTC. As protein: CASSLGGQQGINEQFF.

The chain links TRBV5-4 to TRBJ2-7; possibly TRBD2 for D (5 bases). This CDR3 has 16 amino acids. Germline CDR1 and CDR2: SGHNT and YYREEE (reference sequence). Deletions cut 0 bases from V and 7 bases from J, with 20 bases between. The CDR3 protein is CASSLVGSKPTGEQYF. DNA for the CDR3: TGTGCCAGCAGCTTGGTAGGTAGCAAACCAACGGGGGAGCAGTACTTC.

The genes are TRBV10-3 and TRBJ1-2; the match to TRBD1 covers 9 bases. The trim removed 10 bases at V and 5 bases at J, leaving 14 bases unmatched. CDR1 is ENHRY, CDR2 SYGVKD, per germline. The CDR3 is 15 residues long. The CDR3 sequence: CATLNPGTGWYGYTF. CDR3 bases: TGTGCCACACTAAACCCCGGGACAGGGTGGTATGGCTACACCTTC.

The chain joins TRBV14 to TRBJ2-7; possible D gene TRBD2, 5 bases. Between the trimmed V and J ends, which lost 2 bases and 13 bases, there was a span of 24 bases. Germline-derived CDR1 and CDR2 are SGHDN and FVKESK. The CDR3 has 15 residues. For the CDR3, the DNA is TGTGCCAGCAGCCAAACAAACCGCTGTGCAGGAAGGACTTACTTC. This codes for CASSQTNRCAGRTYF.

This chain connects TRBV25-1 to TRBJ1-4; no firm D call. The CDR3 totals 11 residues. From germline, CDR1 is MGHDK and CDR2 SYGVNS. Between the trimmed V and J ends, which lost 2 bases and 12 bases, there was a span of 7 bases. The CDR3 DNA reads TGTGCCAGCAGTGAACAGGTGGAACTGTTTTTT. Translating gives CASSEQVELFF.

The chain couples TRBV2 to TRBJ1-2; D is uncertain. There are 11 residues in the CDR3. Germline-derived CDR1 and CDR2 are SNHLY and FYNNEI. Trimming stripped 5 bases from V and 8 bases from J, with 9 bases between. The CDR3 protein is CASSPDTGYTF. The CDR3 coding sequence is TGTGCCAGCAGTCCAGACACAGGCTACACCTTC. The whole variable domain, filled in from reference TRBV2 and TRBJ1-2, reads EPEVTQTPSHQVTQMGQEVILRCVPISNHLYFYWYRQILGQKVEFLVSFYNNEISEKSEIFDDQFSVERPDGSNFTLKIRSTKLEDSAMYFCASSPDTGYTFGSGTRLTVV.

The chain links TRBV21-1 to TRBJ1-3; the listed D gene, TRBD1, was not tested against the DNA. TRBV21-1 is labeled a pseudogene. There are 17 residues in the CDR3. The CDR3 DNA reads TGTGCCGGACTACCCAGGGACAGACTCTTTGGATTGGACACCATATATTTT. Its protein product is CAGLPRDRLFGLDTIYF.

The chain employs TRBV6-5 and TRBJ1-1; 11 bases fit TRBD1. The germline V gene has CDR1 MNHEY and CDR2 SVGAGI. With 2 bases clipped from V and 3 bases from J, the junction kept 2 bases outside the gene matches. The CDR3 runs to 15 residues. The CDR3 here is CASSYGTGGDTEAFF. The CDR3 nucleotides are TGTGCCAGCAGTTACGGGACAGGGGGGGACACTGAAGCTTTCTTT.

This clone has only a few counts. This chain uses TRBV5-1 with TRBJ2-3; D is possibly TRBD2 (5 bases). The CDR3 length is 14 residues. CDR1 and CDR2 (germline): SGHRS, YFSETQ. The V end lost 4 bases, the J end lost 1 base, and 10 bases lay between the germline ends. This CDR3 is CASSPGGGTDTQYF. In DNA, the CDR3 is TGCGCCAGCAGCCCAGGAGGCGGCACAGATACGCAGTATTTT.

The DNA for the CDR3 is TGCGCCAGCAGAGAAGCGGACAGACCTAATGAAAAACTGTTTTTT. Translating gives CASREADRPNEKLFF. The chain recombines TRBV4-1 with TRBJ1-4; weak D call: TRBD1 (6 bases). From germline, CDR1 is MGHRA and CDR2 YSYEKL. Deletions cut 6 bases from V and 3 bases from J, with 14 bases between. The CDR3 sequence is 15 residues long.

The chain employs TRBV20-1 and TRBJ2-3; D remains ambiguous. Trimming took off 6 bases at V and 2 bases at J, with 3 bases between the two ends. The germline V gene encodes CDR1 DFQATT and CDR2 SNEGSKA (reference sequence). CDR3 length: 10 amino acids. The CDR3 region has the DNA TGCAGTGCCCACACAGATACGCAGTATTTT. Its protein is CSAHTDTQYF.

The J gene is TRBJ2-2, the V gene TRBV7-7, with TRBD2 matching over 11 bases. This CDR3 is built from 16 residues. The germline V gene has CDR1 SSHAT and CDR2 FNYEAQ (reference sequence). V trimming: 5 bases; J trimming: 2 bases; junction bases outside the gene matches: 4. CDR3: CASSAGLAGNTGELFF. CDR3 sequence (DNA): TGTGCCAGCAGCGCCGGACTAGCGGGTAACACCGGGGAGCTGTTTTTT. Full variable domain (rest looked up from reference TRBV7-7 and TRBJ2-2): GAGVSQSPRYKVTKRGQDVTLRCDPISSHATLYWYQQALGQGPEFLTYFNYEAQPDKSGLPSDRFSAERPEGSISTLTIQRTEQRDSAMYRCASSAGLAGNTGELFFGEGSRLTVL.

This clone was seen only once. The chain has TRBV12-3 or TRBV12-4 and TRBJ2-7; TRBD2 agrees at 9 bases. There are 12 residues in the CDR3. The trim removed 9 bases at V and 3 bases at J, leaving 3 bases unmatched. The CDR3 here is CASRAGGYEQYF. The CDR3 DNA sequence: TGTGCCAGTCGAGCGGGGGGCTACGAGCAGTACTTC.

The V gene is TRBV5-1, the J gene TRBJ1-4, with TRBD1 identical over 10 bases. J lost 7 bases, V lost 5 bases, and 8 bases had no gene match. The CDR3 spans 15 residues. Per germline, CDR1 SGHRS and CDR2 YFSETQ. In DNA form, the CDR3 reads TGCGCCAGCAGTCAAACCGGGACAGGGGCTGAAAAACTGTTTTTT. Its translation is CASSQTGTGAEKLFF.

The V and J genes are TRBV27 and TRBJ1-5; 9 bases agree with TRBD1. The CDR3 runs 14 residues. Per germline, CDR1 MNHEY and CDR2 SMNVEV (reference sequence). V trimming: 5 bases; J trimming: 5 bases; junction bases outside the gene matches: 4. The CDR3, as DNA: TGTGCCAGCAGTCAATGGACAGGGGATCAGCCCCAGCATTTT. Translation: CASSQWTGDQPQHF.

V and J are TRBV7-9 and TRBJ2-6, with 11 bases identical to TRBD1. V lost 6 bases and J lost 4; bases outside the gene matches: 8. The length of the CDR3 is 17 residues. The V gene's germline CDR1 is SEHNR and CDR2 FQNEAQ (reference sequence). This CDR3 reads CASSIGQGADGANVLTF. CDR3 coding DNA: TGTGCCAGCAGTATAGGACAGGGGGCGGACGGGGCCAACGTCCTGACTTTC.

The chain links TRBV3-1 (or the pseudogene TRBV3-2) to TRBJ1-6; D remains unclear. Germline CDR1 is LGHDT and CDR2 is YNNKEL (reference sequence). Deletions cut 0 bases from V and 10 bases from J, with 10 bases between. The CDR3 runs 14 residues. The CDR3 sequence is CASSQDVGGSPLHF. The CDR3 nucleotides read TGTGCCAGCAGCCAAGACGTGGGAGGATCACCCCTCCACTTT.

A note on this clone: One end of the junction fails to match germline, which may point to a read error. The V and J genes are TRBV7-7 and TRBJ2-5; no firm D call. CDR1 and CDR2 from the germline V gene are SSHAT and FNYEAQ (reference sequence). CDR3 length equals 15 residues. CDR3: CASSLGWSSGETQYF. DNA of the CDR3: TGTGCTAGCAGCTTAGGGTGGTCCTCGGGAGAGACCCAGTACTTC.

The sample holds one count of this clone. The rearrangement links TRBV7-2 to TRBJ2-7, with D maybe TRBD1 (6 bases). The CDR3 covers 15 residues. Germline CDR1 reads SGHTA; CDR2 reads FQGNSA. The V end was cut by 1 base, the J end by 6 bases, with 16 bases between. The CDR3 here is CASSLETGTGLEQYF. The CDR3 DNA reads as TGTGCCAGCAGCTTAGAGACAGGAACTGGGCTCGAGCAGTACTTC.

CDR3 residues: CASSSRQGRSYGYTF. The CDR3 DNA reads as TGTGCCAGCAGCTCCCGACAGGGAAGGAGCTATGGCTACACCTTC. J is TRBJ1-2 and V is TRBV11-2; 7 positions agree with TRBD1. CDR1 is SGHAT, CDR2 FQNNGV, per germline. This CDR3 contains 15 residues. After removal of 4 bases from V and 4 bases from J, the junction contained 9 bases not matched to a gene.

This chain links TRBV18 with TRBJ2-3; D gene ambiguous. The CDR3 loop spans 12 amino acids. Germline V gene lookup returns CDR1 KGHSH and CDR2 LQKENI. The germline V and J ends were trimmed by 3 bases and 3 bases, with 4 bases remaining between them. In nucleotides, the CDR3 is TGTGCCAGCTCACCCGTGACAGATACGCAGTATTTT. Amino acids: CASSPVTDTQYF.

The V call is TRBV18, the J call TRBJ2-5; D not certain. CDR3 length equals 14 residues. V lost 2 bases and J 1 base, leaving 8 bases between the germline ends. The germline V gene has CDR1 KGHSH and CDR2 LQKENI. In nucleotides, the CDR3 is TGTGCCAGCTCACCAAGACTGGGCCAAGAGACCCAGTACTTC. It specifies CASSPRLGQETQYF.

This chain links TRBV7-2 with TRBJ2-1, with D tentatively TRBD2 (5 bases). This CDR3 is 14 amino acids long. V was clipped by 5 bases and J by 3 bases, with 11 bases between them. Per germline, CDR1 SGHTA and CDR2 FQGNSA. Written as DNA, the CDR3 is TGTGCCAGCAGCAACGGACTCTACTACAATGAGCAGTTCTTC. This encodes CASSNGLYYNEQFF. Drawing the rest from reference TRBV7-2 and TRBJ2-1, the complete variable domain is GAGVSQSPSNKVTEKGKDVELRCDPISGHTALYWYRQSLGQGLEFLIYFQGNSAPDKSGLPSDRFSAERTGGSVSTLTIQRTQQEDSAVYLCASSNGLYYNEQFFGPGTRLTVL.

This clone was observed a few times. The chain is built from TRBV14 and TRBJ1-2; TRBD1 aligns across 7 bases. Unmatched junction bases numbered 8, after V lost 0 bases and J lost 4 bases. CDR1 SGHDN and CDR2 FVKESK come from the germline V gene. CDR3 length: 16 amino acids. DNA for the CDR3: TGTGCCAGCAGCCAAGATCCGGGACAGATGATCTATGGCTACACCTTC. This translates into CASSQDPGQMIYGYTF.

The rearrangement links TRBV19 to TRBJ2-5; the match to TRBD1 covers 8 bases. The CDR3 contains 16 residues. The germline gives CDR1 LNHDA, CDR2 SQIVND (reference sequence). J was trimmed by 5 bases and V by 4 bases; bases with no gene match: 12. Written as DNA, the CDR3 is TGTGCCAGTAGTAGACCGAGGACAGGGAACCTTGAGACCCAGTACTTC. Translated: CASSRPRTGNLETQYF. Drawing the rest from reference TRBV19 and TRBJ2-5, the complete variable domain is DGGITQSPKYLFRKEGQNVTLSCEQNLNHDAMYWYRQDPGQGLRLIYYSQIVNDFQKGDIAEGYSVSREKKESFPLTVTSAQKNPTAFYLCASSRPRTGNLETQYFGPGTRLLVL.